This T cell receptor (beta chain) originates from a study of monozygotic twins with inflammatory bowel disease. To note about this clonotype: As yet, its antigen is unknown.

Study results and limitations: Support was lacking for any single strong IBD-associated signal or clonotype. The inverse Simpson measure of TCRbeta diversity was lower in IBD patients than in healthy co-twins. Possibly reflecting limited power, no difference in repertoire similarity was found between concordant and discordant twins.

The CDR3 is 15 residues long. The germline V gene encodes CDR1 MNHEY and CDR2 SVGAGI. The template-switching step introduced UMIs that carried a 6-nucleotide sample barcode. TCRdb re-called the 5' RACE reads and gives one entry per CDR3 protein, without DNA. The repertoire table contains fewer than 400,000 distinct CDR3 sequences. The sequenced material came from blood. This receptor was obtained from a human donor with ulcerative colitis or Crohn's disease, or a healthy co-twin of an affected twin (not recorded which). The rearrangement uses TRBV6-5 and TRBJ2-6. This chain's CDR3 is CASSYEGSGANVLTF.